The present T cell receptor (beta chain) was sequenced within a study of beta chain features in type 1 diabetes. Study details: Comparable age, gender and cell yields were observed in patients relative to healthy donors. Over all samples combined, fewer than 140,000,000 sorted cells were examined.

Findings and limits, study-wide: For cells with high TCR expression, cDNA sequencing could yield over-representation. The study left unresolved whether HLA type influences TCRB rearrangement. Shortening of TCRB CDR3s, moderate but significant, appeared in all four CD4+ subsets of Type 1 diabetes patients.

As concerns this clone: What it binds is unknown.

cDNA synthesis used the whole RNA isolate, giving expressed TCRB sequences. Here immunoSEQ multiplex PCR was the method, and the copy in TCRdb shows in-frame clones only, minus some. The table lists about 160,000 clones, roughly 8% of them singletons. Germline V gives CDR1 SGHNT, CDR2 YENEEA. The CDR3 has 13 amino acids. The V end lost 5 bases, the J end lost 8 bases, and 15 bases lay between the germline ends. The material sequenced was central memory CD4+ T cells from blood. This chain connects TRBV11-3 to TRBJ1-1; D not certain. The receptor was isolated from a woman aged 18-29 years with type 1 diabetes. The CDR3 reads CASSLHSPPEAFF. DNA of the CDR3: TGTGCCAGCAGCCTTCACAGTCCCCCAGAAGCTTTCTTT. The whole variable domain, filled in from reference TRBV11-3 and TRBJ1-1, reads EAGVVQSPRYKIIEKKQPVAFWCNPISGHNTLYWYLQNLGQGPELLIRYENEEAVDDSQLPKDRFSAERLKGVDSTLKIQPAELGDSAVYLCASSLHSPPEAFFGQGTRLTVV.